Listed here is a single T cell receptor beta chain. This sample is part of a study of PD-L1 blockade in urothelial cancer. About the research overall: From 2014, patients received atezolizumab, given as 1,200 mg intravenously every 3 weeks. Typically, measured as a median, blood samples had about 140,000 T cells.

Libraries were prepared by immunoSEQ multiplex PCR; TCRdb keeps only in-frame clonotypes and omits some of them. This sample has roughly 48,000 clones, with 84% found just once. V shed 2 bases and J 3 bases; nucleotides not matched to a gene: 10. The germline V gene has CDR1 MNHEY and CDR2 SVGAGI. The CDR3 covers 16 residues. This clonotype originated in a man between 35 and 55 years old with urothelial cancer. V is TRBV6-5 and J is TRBJ2-7; TRBD2 agrees at 7 bases. The source was PBMCs, collected around atezolizumab (anti-PD-L1) treatment. In nucleotides, the CDR3 is TGTGCCAGCAGTTACGGGAGGGGTCCCCCCCACTACGAGCAGTACTTC. Its protein is CASSYGRGPPHYEQYF.